This paragraph covers one T cell receptor beta chain sequence. Its target is unknown. The sample originates from a study of T cell responses to AZD1222 COVID-19 vaccine. Study-wide findings and caveats: Among the donors, most were white British and more were female, and clonal diversity was possibly underestimated.

The assay was immunoSEQ multiplex PCR, and TCRdb's table has in-frame clones only and misses some. The data show approximately 100,000 clones, with about 87% seen just once and 12% held by the top ten. This clonotype was sampled from an adult in good health. Sequencing was performed on peripheral blood, taken on day 0 of AZD1222 vaccination.

The CDR3 region has the DNA TGCAGCGGGGGACAGCGCGGAGGGCCCCAGCATTTT. Its translation is CSGGQRGGPQHF. The chain has TRBV29-1 and TRBJ1-5; 7 nucleotides line up with TRBD1. V shed 7 bases and J 9 bases; nucleotides not matched to a gene: 9. The CDR3 runs to 12 residues. Looked up from germline, CDR1 is SQVTM and CDR2 is ANQGSEA.